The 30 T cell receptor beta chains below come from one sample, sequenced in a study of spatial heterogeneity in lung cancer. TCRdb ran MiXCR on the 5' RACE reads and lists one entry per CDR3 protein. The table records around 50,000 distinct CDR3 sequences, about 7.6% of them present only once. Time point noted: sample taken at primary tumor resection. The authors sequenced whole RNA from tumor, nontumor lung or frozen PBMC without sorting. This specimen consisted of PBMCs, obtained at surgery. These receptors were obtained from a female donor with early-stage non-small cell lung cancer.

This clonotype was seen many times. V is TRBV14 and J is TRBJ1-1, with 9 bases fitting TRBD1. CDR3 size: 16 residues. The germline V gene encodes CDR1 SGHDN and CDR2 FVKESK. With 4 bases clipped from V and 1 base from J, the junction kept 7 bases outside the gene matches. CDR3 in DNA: TGTGCCAGCAGCCTTTGGACGGGACAGGGGAACACTGAAGCTTTCTTT. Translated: CASSLWTGQGNTEAFF.

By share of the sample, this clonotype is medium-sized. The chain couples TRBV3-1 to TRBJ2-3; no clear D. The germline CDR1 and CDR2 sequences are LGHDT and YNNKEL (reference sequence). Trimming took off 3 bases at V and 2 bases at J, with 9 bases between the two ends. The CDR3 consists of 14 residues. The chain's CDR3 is CASSHWGNTDTQYF. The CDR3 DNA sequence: TGTGCCAGCAGCCATTGGGGAAACACAGATACGCAGTATTTT.

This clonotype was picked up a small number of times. CDR3 bases: TGTGCCAGCAGTGCCGGGACAGGGATGGCCGGGGAGCTGTTTTTT. Translation: CASSAGTGMAGELFF. This chain uses TRBV2 with TRBJ2-2, with TRBD1 matching over 9 bases. The germline gives CDR1 SNHLY, CDR2 FYNNEI. The CDR3 has 15 residues. V shed 4 bases and J 6 bases; nucleotides not matched to a gene: 6. Full variable domain (remainder filled in from reference TRBV2 and TRBJ2-2): EPEVTQTPSHQVTQMGQEVILRCVPISNHLYFYWYRQILGQKVEFLVSFYNNEISEKSEIFDDQFSVERPDGSNFTLKIRSTKLEDSAMYFCASSAGTGMAGELFFGEGSRLTVL.

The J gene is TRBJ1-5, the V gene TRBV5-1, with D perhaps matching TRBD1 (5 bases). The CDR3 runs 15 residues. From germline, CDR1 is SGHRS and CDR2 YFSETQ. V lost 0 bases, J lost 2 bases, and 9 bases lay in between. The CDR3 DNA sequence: TGCGCCAGCAGCTTGGAAGGGGACCGCAATCAGCCCCAGCATTTT. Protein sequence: CASSLEGDRNQPQHF.

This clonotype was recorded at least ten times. The CDR3 DNA sequence: TGTGCCAGCAGACCGGCAGGACTTACAACCTACAATGAGCAGTTCTTC. Its translation is CASRPAGLTTYNEQFF. The J gene is TRBJ2-1, the V gene TRBV6-5, with a tentative D call TRBD2 (5 bases). V was cut by 6 bases and J by 2 bases, with 17 bases left in between. CDR3 size: 16 residues. Germline V gene lookup returns CDR1 MNHEY and CDR2 SVGAGI.

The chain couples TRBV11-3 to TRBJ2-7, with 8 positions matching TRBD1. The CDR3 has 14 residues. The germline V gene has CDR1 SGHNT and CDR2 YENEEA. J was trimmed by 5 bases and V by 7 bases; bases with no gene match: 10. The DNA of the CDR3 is TGTGCCAGCACCCACCGGACAGGGTATGACGAGCAGTACTTC. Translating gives CASTHRTGYDEQYF.

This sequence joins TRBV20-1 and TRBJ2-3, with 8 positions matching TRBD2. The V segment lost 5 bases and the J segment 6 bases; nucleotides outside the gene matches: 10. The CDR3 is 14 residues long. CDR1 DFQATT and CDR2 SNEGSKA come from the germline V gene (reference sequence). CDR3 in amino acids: CSAEEGLGLDTQYF. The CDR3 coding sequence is TGCAGTGCTGAGGAGGGACTAGGCCTCGATACGCAGTATTTT.

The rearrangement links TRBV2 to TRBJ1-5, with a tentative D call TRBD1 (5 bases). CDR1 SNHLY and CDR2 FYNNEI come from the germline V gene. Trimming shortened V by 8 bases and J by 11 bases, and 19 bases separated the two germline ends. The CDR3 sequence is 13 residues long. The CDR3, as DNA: TGTGCCAGCGACACGGGGCCCGGAATGGCCCAGCATTTT. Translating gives CASDTGPGMAQHF. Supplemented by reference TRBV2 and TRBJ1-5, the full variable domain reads EPEVTQTPSHQVTQMGQEVILRCVPISNHLYFYWYRQILGQKVEFLVSFYNNEISEKSEIFDDQFSVERPDGSNFTLKIRSTKLEDSAMYFCASDTGPGMAQHFGDGTRLSIL.

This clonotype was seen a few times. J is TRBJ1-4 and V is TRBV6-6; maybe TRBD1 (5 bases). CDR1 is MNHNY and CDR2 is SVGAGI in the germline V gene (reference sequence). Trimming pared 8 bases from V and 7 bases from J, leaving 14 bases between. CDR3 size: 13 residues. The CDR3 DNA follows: TGTGCCAGCGCCCGGGGGGAGGCTGAAAAACTGTTTTTT. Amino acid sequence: CASARGEAEKLFF.

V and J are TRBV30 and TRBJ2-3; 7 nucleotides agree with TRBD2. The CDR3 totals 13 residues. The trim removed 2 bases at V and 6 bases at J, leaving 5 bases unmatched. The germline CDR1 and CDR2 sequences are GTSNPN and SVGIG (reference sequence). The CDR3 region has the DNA TGTGCCTGGAGTCATAGGGAGGGGGATACGCAGTATTTT. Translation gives CAWSHREGDTQYF.

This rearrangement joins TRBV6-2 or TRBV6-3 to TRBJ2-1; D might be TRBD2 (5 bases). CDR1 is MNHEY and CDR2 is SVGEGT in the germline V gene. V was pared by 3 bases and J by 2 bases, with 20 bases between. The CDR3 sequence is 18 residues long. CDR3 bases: TGTGCCAGCAGTTATCCGGGGATAGCTCCCATCGCCTACAATGAGCAGTTCTTC. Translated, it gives CASSYPGIAPIAYNEQFF.

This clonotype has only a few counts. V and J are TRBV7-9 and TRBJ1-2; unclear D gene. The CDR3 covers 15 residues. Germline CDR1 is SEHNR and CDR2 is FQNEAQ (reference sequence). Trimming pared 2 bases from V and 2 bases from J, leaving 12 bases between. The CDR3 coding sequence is TGTGCCAGCAGCTTAAGTAGTCTTCAAAACTATGGCTACACCTTC. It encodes CASSLSSLQNYGYTF.

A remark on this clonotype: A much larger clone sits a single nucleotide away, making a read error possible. The CDR3 nucleotides read TGTGCCAGGCCGGACAGGCGGGTATATGGCGACACCTTC. Residues: CARPDRRVYGDTF. The chain recombines TRBV19 with TRBJ1-2, with 7 bases matching TRBD1. CDR3 size: 13 residues. Germline V gene lookup returns CDR1 LNHDA and CDR2 SQIVND (reference sequence).

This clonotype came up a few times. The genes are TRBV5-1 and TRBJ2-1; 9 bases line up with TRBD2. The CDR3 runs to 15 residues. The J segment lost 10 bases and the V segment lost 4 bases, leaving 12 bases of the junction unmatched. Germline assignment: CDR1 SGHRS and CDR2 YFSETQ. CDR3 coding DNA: TGCGCCAGCAGCGAGAGCGGGGGGCCCGGATTAGAGCAGTTCTTC. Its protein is CASSESGGPGLEQFF.

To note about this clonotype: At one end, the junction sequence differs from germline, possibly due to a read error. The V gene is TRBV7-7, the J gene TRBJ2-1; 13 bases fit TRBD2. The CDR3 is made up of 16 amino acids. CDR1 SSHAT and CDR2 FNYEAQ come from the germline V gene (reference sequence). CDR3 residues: CASSPGLAGAYNEQFF. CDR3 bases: TGTGCTAGCAGCCCCGGACTAGCGGGGGCCTACAATGAGCAGTTCTTC.

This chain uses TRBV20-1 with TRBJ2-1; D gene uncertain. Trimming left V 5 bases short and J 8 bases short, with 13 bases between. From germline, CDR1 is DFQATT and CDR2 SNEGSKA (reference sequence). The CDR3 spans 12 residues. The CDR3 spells CSARGDFDEQFF. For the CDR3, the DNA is TGCAGTGCTCGAGGAGACTTTGATGAGCAGTTCTTC.

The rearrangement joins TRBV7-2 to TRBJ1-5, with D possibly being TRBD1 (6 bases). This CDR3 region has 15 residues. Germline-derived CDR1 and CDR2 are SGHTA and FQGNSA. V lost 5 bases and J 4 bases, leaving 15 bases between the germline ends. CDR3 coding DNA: TGTGCCAGCAGCCCGACAGGTATGGGGAATCAGCCCCAGCATTTT. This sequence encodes CASSPTGMGNQPQHF.

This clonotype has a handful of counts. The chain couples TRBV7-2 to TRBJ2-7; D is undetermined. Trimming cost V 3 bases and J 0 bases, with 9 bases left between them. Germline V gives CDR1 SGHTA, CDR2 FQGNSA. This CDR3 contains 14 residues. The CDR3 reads CASSLAWTSYEQYF. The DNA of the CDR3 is TGTGCCAGCAGCTTGGCCTGGACCTCCTACGAGCAGTACTTC.

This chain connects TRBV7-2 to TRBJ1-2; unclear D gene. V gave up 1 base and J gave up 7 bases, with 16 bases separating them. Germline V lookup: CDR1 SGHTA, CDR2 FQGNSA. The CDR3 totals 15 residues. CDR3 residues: CASSLVHGVEPGYTF. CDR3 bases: TGTGCCAGCAGCTTAGTTCACGGGGTAGAGCCTGGCTACACCTTC.

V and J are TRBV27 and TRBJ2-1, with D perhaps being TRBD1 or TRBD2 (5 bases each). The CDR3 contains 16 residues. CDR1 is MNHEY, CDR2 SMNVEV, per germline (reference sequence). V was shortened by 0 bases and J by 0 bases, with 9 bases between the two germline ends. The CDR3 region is CASSLSWDRSYNEQFF. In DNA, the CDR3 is TGTGCCAGCAGTTTATCGTGGGACCGCTCCTACAATGAGCAGTTCTTC.

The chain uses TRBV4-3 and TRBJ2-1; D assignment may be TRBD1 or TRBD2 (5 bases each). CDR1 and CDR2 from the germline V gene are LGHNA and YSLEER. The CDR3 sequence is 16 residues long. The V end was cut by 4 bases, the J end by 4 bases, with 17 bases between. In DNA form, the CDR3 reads TGCGCCAGCAGCCCCTCCGGGACCGTTTTATACAATGAGCAGTTCTTC. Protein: CASSPSGTVLYNEQFF.

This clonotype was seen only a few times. The CDR3 nucleotides are TGTGCCAGCAGCACGATCACAGGGGTCTTCGATGGCTACACCTTC. Translated: CASSTITGVFDGYTF. The J gene is TRBJ1-2, the V gene TRBV13, with TRBD1 identical over 7 bases. Germline V gives CDR1 PRHDT, CDR2 FYEKMQ (reference sequence). The CDR3 runs 15 residues. The V segment lost 5 bases and the J segment 6 bases; nucleotides outside the gene matches: 12.

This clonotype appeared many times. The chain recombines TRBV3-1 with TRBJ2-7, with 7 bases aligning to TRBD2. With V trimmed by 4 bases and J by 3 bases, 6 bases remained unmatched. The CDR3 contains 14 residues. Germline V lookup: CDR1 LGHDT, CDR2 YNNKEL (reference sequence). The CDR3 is CASSPGLHDYEQYF. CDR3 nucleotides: TGTGCCAGCAGCCCGGGACTACATGACTACGAGCAGTACTTC.

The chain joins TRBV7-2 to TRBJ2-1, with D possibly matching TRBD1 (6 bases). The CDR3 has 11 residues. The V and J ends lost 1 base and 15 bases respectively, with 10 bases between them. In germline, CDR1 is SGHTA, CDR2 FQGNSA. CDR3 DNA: TGTGCCAGCAGCTTAGGACAGGTAGTGTTCTTC. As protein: CASSLGQVVFF.

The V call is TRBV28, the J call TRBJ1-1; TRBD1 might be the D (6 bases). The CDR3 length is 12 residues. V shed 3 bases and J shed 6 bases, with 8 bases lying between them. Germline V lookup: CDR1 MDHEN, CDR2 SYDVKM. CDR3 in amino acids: CASSLAGAEAFF. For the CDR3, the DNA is TGTGCCAGCAGTTTGGCAGGGGCTGAAGCTTTCTTT.

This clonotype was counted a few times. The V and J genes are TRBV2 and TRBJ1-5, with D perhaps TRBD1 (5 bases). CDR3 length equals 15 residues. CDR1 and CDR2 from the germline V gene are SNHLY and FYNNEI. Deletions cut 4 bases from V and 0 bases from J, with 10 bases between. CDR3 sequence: CASSAGTDSNQPQHF. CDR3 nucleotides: TGTGCCAGCAGTGCCGGGACGGATAGCAATCAGCCCCAGCATTTT.

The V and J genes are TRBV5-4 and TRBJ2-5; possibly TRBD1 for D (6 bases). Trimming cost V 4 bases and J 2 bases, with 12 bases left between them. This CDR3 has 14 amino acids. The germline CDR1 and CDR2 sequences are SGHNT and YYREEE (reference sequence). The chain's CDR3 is CASSLYREQETQYF. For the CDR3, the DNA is TGTGCCAGCAGCCTCTACAGGGAGCAAGAGACCCAGTACTTC.

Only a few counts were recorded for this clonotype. The DNA for the CDR3 is TGTGCCACCAGCAGAGATTACGGGACAGGGACCTATGGCTACACCTTC. It encodes CATSRDYGTGTYGYTF. This chain uses TRBV15 with TRBJ1-2, with 9 positions matching TRBD1. There are 16 residues in the CDR3. Germline-derived CDR1 and CDR2 are LNHNV and YYDKDF (reference sequence). Germline trimming cut 0 bases from V and 4 bases from J; bases unmatched to any gene: 6. Full variable domain (outside the CDR3, taken from reference TRBV15 and TRBJ1-2): DAMVIQNPRYQVTQFGKPVTLSCSQTLNHNVMYWYQQKSSQAPKLLFHYYDKDFNNEADTPDNFQSRRPNTSFCFLDIRSPGLGDTAMYLCATSRDYGTGTYGYTFGSGTRLTVV.

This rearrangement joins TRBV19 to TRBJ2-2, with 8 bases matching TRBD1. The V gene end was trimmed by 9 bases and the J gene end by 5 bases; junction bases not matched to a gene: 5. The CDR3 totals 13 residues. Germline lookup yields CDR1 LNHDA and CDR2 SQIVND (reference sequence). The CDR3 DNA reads TGTGCCAGCCGGGACAGGCCTACCGGGGAGCTGTTTTTT. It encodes CASRDRPTGELFF. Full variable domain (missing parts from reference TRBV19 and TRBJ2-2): DGGITQSPKYLFRKEGQNVTLSCEQNLNHDAMYWYRQDPGQGLRLIYYSQIVNDFQKGDIAEGYSVSREKKESFPLTVTSAQKNPTAFYLCASRDRPTGELFFGEGSRLTVL.

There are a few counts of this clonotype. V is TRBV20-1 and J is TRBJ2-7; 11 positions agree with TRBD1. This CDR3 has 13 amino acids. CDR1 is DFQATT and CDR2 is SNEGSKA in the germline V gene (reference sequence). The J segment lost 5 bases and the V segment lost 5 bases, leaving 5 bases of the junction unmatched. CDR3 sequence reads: CSASGTGGHEQYF. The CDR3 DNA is TGCAGTGCTTCCGGGACAGGGGGTCACGAGCAGTACTTC.